Relative to its sample, the clone carrying this T cell receptor (beta chain) is large (0.1 to 1%). Its specificity is unknown. Measured with immunoSEQ multiplex PCR; TCRdb has only the in-frame clones, and not every one. The sample contains roughly 12,000 clones, over 80% of which appear only once. The tumor samples were collected prior to definitive surgery or chemotherapy. The data belong to a study of high-grade serous ovarian cancer treatment subgroups. Regarding the study as a whole: Without spatial data, bulk sequencing limits insight into HGSC tumor diversity.

The CDR3 has 14 amino acids. Germline-derived CDR1 and CDR2 are SGDLS and YYNGEE. Trimming removed 0 bases from V and 3 bases from J, with 9 bases in between. Sample: tumor tissue. V gene TRBV9 combines with J gene TRBJ1-1; no definite D call. The TCR sequence derives from a human donor with high-grade serous ovarian cancer. The CDR3 coding sequence is TGTGCCAGCAGCGTAGATCCGGCGTACACTGAAGCTTTCTTT. Translated: CASSVDPAYTEAFF. Full variable domain (remainder filled in from reference TRBV9 and TRBJ1-1): DSGVTQTPKHLITATGQRVTLRCSPRSGDLSVYWYQQSLDQGLQFLIQYYNGEERAKGNILERFSAQQFPDLHSELNLSSLELGDSALYFCASSVDPAYTEAFFGQGTRLTVV.